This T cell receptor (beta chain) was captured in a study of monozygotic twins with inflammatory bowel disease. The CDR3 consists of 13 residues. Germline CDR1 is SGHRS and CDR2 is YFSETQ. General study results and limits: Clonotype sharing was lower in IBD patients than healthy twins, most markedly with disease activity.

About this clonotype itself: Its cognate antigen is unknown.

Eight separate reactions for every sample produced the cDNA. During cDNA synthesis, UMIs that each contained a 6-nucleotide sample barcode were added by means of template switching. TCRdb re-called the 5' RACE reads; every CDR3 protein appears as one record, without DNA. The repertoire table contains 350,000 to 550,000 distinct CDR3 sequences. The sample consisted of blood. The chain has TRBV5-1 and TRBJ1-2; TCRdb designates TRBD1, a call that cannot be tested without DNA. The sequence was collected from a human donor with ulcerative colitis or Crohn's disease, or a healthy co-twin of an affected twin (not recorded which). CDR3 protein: CASSPPSGYGYTF.